This TCR beta chain was found in a study of identical twins. Study-wide results and caveats: The authors drew conclusions from cross-sectional statistical analysis rather than following the same donors. Abundant beta clonotypes from cord blood had fewer insertions, unlike memory repertoires, which showed none.

This clonotype showed up just a few times. Its antigen is unidentified. Germline is not matched at one junction end, which may reflect a read error. TCRdb independently ran MiXCR on the 5' RACE reads; one entry per CDR3 protein. This table has about 470,000 distinct CDR3 sequences, 20% to 25% appearing once. The CDR3 is made up of 17 amino acids. The germline gives CDR1 DFQATT, CDR2 SNEGSKA (reference sequence). These data also featured in a second study, about T cells expressing NK-cell markers. In that study: Once again these clonotypes came out on top in the CD3+CD56-NKG2C+ fraction of several donors.

The chain joins TRBV20-1 to TRBJ2-3, with 11 bases aligning to TRBD2. Sequenced input: CD4+ T cells sorted from blood. The clonotype originates from a woman aged 18-35 years in good health. This CDR3 is CSADGTSGVLSTDTQYF. The CDR3 nucleotides are TGCAGTGCCGACGGGACTAGCGGAGTCCTTAGCACGGATACGCAGTATTTT.